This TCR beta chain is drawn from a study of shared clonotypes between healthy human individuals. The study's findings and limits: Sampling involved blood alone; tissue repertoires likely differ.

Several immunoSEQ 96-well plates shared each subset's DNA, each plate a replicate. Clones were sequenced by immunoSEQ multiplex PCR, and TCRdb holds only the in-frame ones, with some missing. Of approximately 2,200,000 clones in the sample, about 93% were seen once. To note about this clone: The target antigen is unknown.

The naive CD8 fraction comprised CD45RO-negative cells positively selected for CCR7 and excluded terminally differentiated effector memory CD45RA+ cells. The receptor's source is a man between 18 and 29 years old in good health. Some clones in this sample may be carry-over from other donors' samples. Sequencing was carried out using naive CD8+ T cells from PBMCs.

CDR3 sequence: CASSLMPGTGETGELFF. In nucleotides, the CDR3 is TGTGCCAGCAGCTTAATGCCCGGGACAGGGGAGACCGGGGAGCTGTTTTTT. The J gene is TRBJ2-2, the V gene TRBV7-3, with 10 positions matching TRBD1. J lost 5 bases, V lost 1 base, and 7 bases had no gene match. CDR1 is SGHTA, CDR2 FQGTGA, per germline. This CDR3 contains 17 residues. The whole variable domain, remainder taken from reference TRBV7-3 and TRBJ2-2, is GAGVSQTPSNKVTEKGKYVELRCDPISGHTALYWYRQSLGQGPEFLIYFQGTGAADDSGLPNDRFFAVRPEGSVSTLKIQRTERGDSAVYLCASSLMPGTGETGELFFGEGSRLTVL.